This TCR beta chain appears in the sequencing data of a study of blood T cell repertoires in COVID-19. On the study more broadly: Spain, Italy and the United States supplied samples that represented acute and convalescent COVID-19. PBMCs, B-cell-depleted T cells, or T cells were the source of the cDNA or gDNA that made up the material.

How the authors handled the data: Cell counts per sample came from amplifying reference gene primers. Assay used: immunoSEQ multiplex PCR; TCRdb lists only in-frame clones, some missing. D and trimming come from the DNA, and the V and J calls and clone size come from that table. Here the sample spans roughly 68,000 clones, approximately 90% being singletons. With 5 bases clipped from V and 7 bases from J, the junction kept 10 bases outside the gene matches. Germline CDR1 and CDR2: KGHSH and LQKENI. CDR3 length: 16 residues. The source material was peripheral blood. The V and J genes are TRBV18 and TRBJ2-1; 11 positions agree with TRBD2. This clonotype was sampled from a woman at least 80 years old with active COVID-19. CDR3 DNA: TGTGCCAGCTCAGATAGCGGGAGGGCCTTTGGAAATGAGCAGTTCTTC. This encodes CASSDSGRAFGNEQFF. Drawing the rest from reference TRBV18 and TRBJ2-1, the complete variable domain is NAGVMQNPRHLVRRRGQEARLRCSPMKGHSHVYWYRQLPEEGLKFMVYLQKENIIDESGMPKERFSAEFPKEGPSILRIQQVVRGDSAAYFCASSDSGRAFGNEQFFGPGTRLTVL.